Below, 22 T cell receptor beta chains from the same sample are listed, as sequenced in a study of blood T cell repertoires in COVID-19. Data came from immunoSEQ multiplex PCR; TCRdb stores just in-frame clones and leaves some out. The sample has 250,000 to 300,000 clones, 89% seen once; the top ten hold roughly 4.8%. The specimen was peripheral blood. Receptor source: a woman in her thirties or forties who had recovered from COVID-19.

This chain links TRBV5-1 with TRBJ2-7; the match to TRBD2 covers 10 bases. The CDR3 has 16 amino acids. Per the germline V gene, CDR1 is SGHRS and CDR2 is YFSETQ. The trim removed 0 bases at V and 3 bases at J, leaving 6 bases unmatched. CDR3 sequence (DNA): TGCGCCAGCAGCTTGGCCTTGCGACTAGCGGGCTACGAGCAGTACTTC. This translates into CASSLALRLAGYEQYF.

The chain is built from TRBV5-1 and TRBJ1-2; D ambiguous. The V gene lost 2 bases and the J gene lost 1 base, with 12 bases spanning the gap. Germline loops: CDR1 SGHRS, CDR2 YFSETQ. The CDR3 is 15 amino acids. The CDR3 sequence is CASSFGGNGNYGYTF. The CDR3, as DNA: TGCGCCAGCAGCTTCGGAGGGAACGGTAACTATGGCTACACCTTC.

The chain employs TRBV7-3 and TRBJ2-1; D is perhaps TRBD2 (5 bases). The CDR3 runs 20 residues. Trimming shortened V by 6 bases and J by 3 bases, and 30 bases separated the two germline ends. Germline CDR1 reads SGHTA; CDR2 reads FQGTGA. The CDR3: CASSPGSQKKTVGNYNEQFF. The CDR3 region has the DNA TGTGCCAGCAGTCCGGGATCTCAAAAAAAAACTGTGGGGAACTACAATGAGCAGTTCTTC.

The chain couples TRBV19 to TRBJ2-3, with 13 bases identical to TRBD2. With V trimmed by 5 bases and J by 4 bases, 9 bases remained unmatched. Germline V gene data show CDR1 as LNHDA and CDR2 as SQIVND (reference sequence). The length of the CDR3 is 17 residues. In DNA, the CDR3 is TGTGCCAGTAGTGTAGGGACTAGCGGGGCCATTGCAGATACGCAGTATTTT. Translation: CASSVGTSGAIADTQYF.

This clone was seen only once. The rearrangement joins TRBV30 to TRBJ1-5; D possibly corresponds to TRBD1 (6 bases). Germline V gene data show CDR1 as GTSNPN and CDR2 as SVGIG (reference sequence). The CDR3 contains 13 residues. Trimming removed 5 bases from V and 4 bases from J, with 12 bases in between. CDR3 residues: CAWAGQINQPQHF. The DNA for the CDR3 is TGTGCCTGGGCCGGACAGATAAATCAGCCCCAGCATTTT.

J is TRBJ1-6 and V is TRBV6-1; no reliable D call. The CDR3 sequence is 14 residues long. The germline V gene has CDR1 MNHNS and CDR2 SASEGT. The ends were cut back, 3 bases at V and 0 bases at J, with 3 bases in the middle. CDR3 sequence (DNA): TGTGCCAGCAGTGAGAGCTCCTATAATTCACCCCTCCACTTT. It translates to CASSESSYNSPLHF.

This chain connects TRBV5-1 to TRBJ2-3, with 9 bases that match TRBD2. The J segment lost 0 bases and the V segment lost 5 bases, leaving 7 bases of the junction unmatched. This CDR3 contains 16 residues. Germline CDR1 and CDR2: SGHRS and YFSETQ. The CDR3 DNA reads as TGCGCCAGCAGGGGTAGCGGGGGCCTCAGCACAGATACGCAGTATTTT. This gives the protein CASRGSGGLSTDTQYF.

This clone is a singleton in its sample. The rearrangement joins TRBV19 to TRBJ2-5, with D possibly TRBD2 on 6 matching bases. V gave up 4 bases and J gave up 4 bases, with 7 bases separating them. The CDR3 consists of 12 residues. CDR1 and CDR2 from the germline V gene are LNHDA and SQIVND (reference sequence). The CDR3 here is CASSTGAETQYF. The CDR3 DNA is TGTGCCAGTAGTACGGGAGCAGAGACCCAGTACTTC.

The V call is TRBV11-2, the J call TRBJ1-4, with TRBD1 identical over 8 bases. CDR1 SGHAT and CDR2 FQNNGV come from the germline V gene. There are 17 residues in the CDR3. V shed 1 base and J 8 bases; nucleotides not matched to a gene: 12. The DNA for the CDR3 is TGTGCCAGCAGCTTAGGCGTCCAGGGGGCGGGAACGGAAAAACTGTTTTTT. It yields the protein CASSLGVQGAGTEKLFF.

This clone was seen once. The chain joins TRBV12-1 to TRBJ1-5; TRBD1, the table's D call, lacks a check against the DNA. TRBV12-1 is flagged as a pseudogene. CDR3 length equals 13 residues. The CDR3 loop reads CASSLSGDQPQHF. As DNA, the CDR3 is TGTGCCAGCAGTCTCTCAGGGGATCAGCCCCAGCATTTT.

This clone was seen once. This chain connects TRBV28 to TRBJ1-2; D perhaps matches TRBD1 (5 bases). Per germline, CDR1 MDHEN and CDR2 SYDVKM. The CDR3 runs 14 residues. The V and J ends lost 5 bases and 7 bases respectively, with 17 bases between them. The CDR3 reads CASSPLGHPFGYTF. CDR3 bases: TGTGCCAGCAGTCCGCTGGGGCATCCCTTTGGCTACACCTTC.

The gene calls are TRBV11-3 and TRBJ2-2, with 10 positions matching TRBD1. Trimming at V came to 5 bases and at J to 3 bases, leaving 6 bases not matched to a gene. The germline V gene encodes CDR1 SGHNT and CDR2 YENEEA. This CDR3 contains 16 residues. CDR3 protein: CASSLRGQGYTGELFF. CDR3 nucleotides: TGTGCCAGCAGCCTCCGGGGACAGGGGTACACCGGGGAGCTGTTTTTT.

This clone was counted between two and nine times. The gene calls are TRBV28 and TRBJ1-1; TRBD1 might be the D (6 bases). Germline lookup yields CDR1 MDHEN and CDR2 SYDVKM. Trimming left V 6 bases short and J 3 bases short, with 11 bases between. There are 13 residues in the CDR3. The CDR3 sequence: CASRDRQDTEAFF. The CDR3 nucleotides read TGTGCCAGCAGGGACCGACAGGACACTGAAGCTTTCTTT.

This clone was seen at least ten times. The same CDR3 arises from other DNA sequences in this sample as well. V gene TRBV7-2 combines with J gene TRBJ2-1, with a possible D match to TRBD2 (7 bases). V dropped 0 bases and J dropped 6 bases, with 9 bases sitting between them. This CDR3 spans 14 amino acids. Germline CDR1 reads SGHTA; CDR2 reads FQGNSA. CDR3 DNA: TGTGCCAGCAGCTTAGCTGCGGGGGCCAATGAGCAGTTCTTC. It is translated as CASSLAAGANEQFF. Full variable domain (outside the CDR3, taken from reference TRBV7-2 and TRBJ2-1): GAGVSQSPSNKVTEKGKDVELRCDPISGHTALYWYRQSLGQGLEFLIYFQGNSAPDKSGLPSDRFSAERTGGSVSTLTIQRTQQEDSAVYLCASSLAAGANEQFFGPGTRLTVL.

The V gene is TRBV9, the J gene TRBJ2-2; 10 bases are shared with TRBD1. The junction had 7 bases not matched to a gene; V was cut back by 3 bases and J by 5 bases. The CDR3 runs 16 residues. CDR1 is SGDLS, CDR2 YYNGEE, per germline. CDR3 sequence (DNA): TGTGCCAGCAGCGAAGTCCCGGGACAGGGGACCGGGGAGCTGTTTTTT. Its protein product is CASSEVPGQGTGELFF.

This clone has only one observation. This chain uses TRBV7-7 with TRBJ2-3; D is uncertain. Germline-derived CDR1 and CDR2 are SSHAT and FNYEAQ (reference sequence). Trimming removed 2 bases from V and 3 bases from J, with 6 bases in between. This CDR3 region has 13 residues. CDR3 protein: CASSLQITDTQYF. Written as DNA, the CDR3 is TGTGCCAGCAGCTTACAGATAACAGATACGCAGTATTTT.

This chain uses TRBV2 with TRBJ2-1; TRBD1 is a possible D gene (5 bases). V shed 9 bases and J shed 7 bases, with 13 bases lying between them. CDR1 and CDR2 from the germline V gene are SNHLY and FYNNEI. The CDR3 is 12 residues long. The CDR3 is CASSGNGNEQFF. The CDR3 DNA follows: TGTGCCAGTTCAGGGAACGGGAATGAGCAGTTCTTC. Drawing the rest from reference TRBV2 and TRBJ2-1, the complete variable domain is EPEVTQTPSHQVTQMGQEVILRCVPISNHLYFYWYRQILGQKVEFLVSFYNNEISEKSEIFDDQFSVERPDGSNFTLKIRSTKLEDSAMYFCASSGNGNEQFFGPGTRLTVL.

The CDR3 DNA reads as TGTGCCAGCCGCCCGGCGGATCGGATCCACGAGCAGTACGTC. Its translation: CASRPADRIHEQYV. The rearrangement uses TRBV5-4 and TRBJ2-7; D not resolved. This CDR3 is built from 14 residues. Trimming pared 7 bases from V and 5 bases from J, leaving 19 bases between. The germline CDR1 and CDR2 sequences are SGHNT and YYREEE (reference sequence).

There are a few counts of this clone. The rearrangement links TRBV6-6 to TRBJ1-1; D unclear. The CDR3 is made up of 12 amino acids. V gave up 2 bases and J gave up 8 bases, with 9 bases separating them. Germline V gene lookup returns CDR1 MNHNY and CDR2 SVGAGI (reference sequence). This CDR3 is CASSYPFGEAFF. The DNA for the CDR3 is TGTGCCAGCAGTTACCCTTTCGGGGAAGCTTTCTTT.

The chain combines TRBV5-8 with TRBJ2-7, with D possibly being TRBD1 (6 bases). The CDR3 totals 14 residues. Trimming stripped 2 bases from V and 0 bases from J, with 9 bases between. CDR1 is SGHTS and CDR2 is YDEGEE in the germline V gene. CDR3 coding DNA: TGTGCCAGCAGCTTCAGGGGAAGCTCCTACGAGCAGTACGTC. As protein: CASSFRGSSYEQYV.

The rearrangement joins TRBV28 to TRBJ2-7, with TRBD1 as a possible D gene (6 bases). CDR1 and CDR2 from the germline V gene are MDHEN and SYDVKM. V lost 6 bases and J 3 bases, leaving 12 bases between the germline ends. The CDR3 contains 13 residues. CDR3 nucleotide sequence: TGTGCCAGCAGCCGGGCAGGGGACTACGAGCAGTACTTC. This codes for CASSRAGDYEQYF. The full variable domain, with the rest looked up from reference TRBV28 and TRBJ2-7, is DVKVTQSSRYLVKRTGEKVFLECVQDMDHENMFWYRQDPGLGLRLIYFSYDVKMKEKGDIPEGYSVSREKKERFSLILESASTNQTSMYLCASSRAGDYEQYFGPGTRLTVT.

This chain joins TRBV2 and TRBJ1-3; D call uncertain. V was cut by 3 bases and J by 4 bases, with 7 bases left in between. Per the germline V gene, CDR1 is SNHLY and CDR2 is FYNNEI. CDR3 length equals 13 residues. The CDR3 here is CASSESEGNTIYF. The CDR3 DNA is TGTGCCAGCAGTGAGTCAGAAGGAAACACCATATATTTT.